Listed here is a single TCR beta chain. Sequencing of TCR beta, carried out with a high-throughput approach, was applied to CD8+ and CD4+ T cells from the blood. The multiple sclerosis control cohort comprised treatment-naive individuals presenting with stable or active relapsing-remitting disease. It was negative isolation that provided the CD8+ and CD4+ T cells, whereas TEMRA cells were enriched by FACS. The CDR3 has 15 amino acids. Trimming took off 4 bases at V and 1 base at J, with 11 bases between the two ends. The data originate from a study of CD8 T cells in Susac syndrome. Reverse transcription of roughly 0.45 to 1 ug RNA was performed with random hexamers. The authors amplified TCR beta CDR3 across 54 Vbeta and 13 Jbeta using immunoSEQ multiplex PCR. Each CDR3 protein is one row after TCRdb ran MiXCR on the immunoSEQ multiplex PCR reads. The table includes some 300,000 distinct CDR3 sequences, 89% detected once.

V and J are TRBV12-3 or TRBV12-4 and TRBJ1-5; TRBD1 is a possible D gene (5 bases). This sequence was found in a human donor with multiple sclerosis. The specimen sequenced was CD8+ T cells from PBMCs. The CDR3 nucleotides are TGTGCCAGCAGTTCCGGGACGTGGAGCAATCAGCCCCAGCATTTT. Translated, it gives CASSSGTWSNQPQHF.